This T cell receptor (beta chain) was obtained from a study of cytomegalovirus exposure and HLA in healthy donors. Study findings and constraints: In a later analysis, V- and J-gene trimming of beta chains associated with a DCLRE1C missense variant, replicated independently. In terms of immune exposure information, only CMV serostatus was available. Most TCR sequences were rare, but some public TCRs occurred in many donors.

This clone was detected only a few times. The target antigen is unknown. CDR1 and CDR2 from the germline V gene are LNHDA and SQIVND (reference sequence). Between the trimmed V and J ends, which lost 5 bases and 4 bases, there was a span of 14 bases. The CDR3 sequence is 14 residues long. The PCR made use of 60 Vbeta and 13 Jbeta primers. Assay: immunoSEQ multiplex PCR; the TCRdb copy retains only in-frame clones and omits some. The table records about 120,000 clones, approximately 8.6% of them present only once. The V gene is TRBV19, the J gene TRBJ1-1; D not certain. This sequence was found in a woman aged 40 to 50 in good health and CMV-seropositive. The sample was PBMCs. CDR3 sequence reads: CASSEGGIVTEAFF. DNA of the CDR3: TGTGCCAGTAGTGAGGGCGGGATAGTCACTGAAGCTTTCTTT.